The clone carrying this T cell receptor (beta chain) was seen repeatedly, ten times or more. The source of the sample is a study of early T cells in non-severe SARS-CoV-2 infection. Each CDR3 protein is one row after TCRdb ran MiXCR on the 5' RACE reads. The table shows tens of thousands of distinct CDR3 sequences, with approximately 6% occurring only once. This clonotype was sampled from an adult who was a healthcare worker with PCR-confirmed SARS-CoV-2 infection or an uninfected control (not recorded which). The source material was whole blood, sampled at baseline.

In nucleotides, the CDR3 is TGTGCCAGCAGCAAAGGCCGGGACAATGAGCAGTTCTTC. Its protein product is CASSKGRDNEQFF. V is TRBV11-1 and J is TRBJ2-1; D gene unclear. Trimming cost V 5 bases and J 5 bases, with 10 bases left between them. CDR1 and CDR2 from the germline V gene are SGHAT and FQDESV (reference sequence). The CDR3 runs 13 residues.